The next 21 T cell receptor beta chains were all read from a single sample in a study of blood T cell repertoires in COVID-19. Data came from immunoSEQ multiplex PCR; TCRdb stores just in-frame clones and leaves some out. This sample has around 260,000 clones; 75% to 90% occur once, and the top ten carry approximately 4%. The sample comprised PBMCs or T cells enriched from blood (not recorded which). These TCRs come from a woman aged 30 to 39 who had recovered from COVID-19.

This chain joins TRBV29-1 and TRBJ2-1, with TRBD1 matching 7 bases. The CDR3 spans 17 residues. The V gene's germline CDR1 is SQVTM and CDR2 ANQGSEA. V was pared by 4 bases and J by 6 bases, with 18 bases of the junction left unmatched. CDR3 DNA sequence: TGCAGCGTTGTTCCCCTCACTGACAGGGAACCCCGCAATGAGCAGTTCTTC. The encoded protein is CSVVPLTDREPRNEQFF.

The chain carries TRBV3-1 (or the pseudogene TRBV3-2) and TRBJ2-1, with D maybe TRBD1 (5 bases). V lost 3 bases, J lost 6 bases, and 12 bases lay in between. The CDR3 has 14 residues. The germline CDR1 and CDR2 sequences are LGHDT and YNNKEL (reference sequence). CDR3 in DNA: TGTGCCAGCAGCCAGATGCAGGGAACCAATGAGCAGTTCTTC. This encodes CASSQMQGTNEQFF.

Comment on this clone: The same CDR3 also results from other DNA sequences found in this sample. The chain employs TRBV24-1 and TRBJ1-2, with 7 bases fitting TRBD1. The CDR3 totals 13 residues. The germline V gene has CDR1 KGHDR and CDR2 SFDVKD. V dropped 4 bases and J dropped 5; count of bases not matched to a gene: 3. The CDR3 DNA reads as TGTGCCACCAGTGACTCAGGGGGATATGGCTACACCTTC. It specifies CATSDSGGYGYTF.

The CDR3: CASSLGQDYGYTF. DNA for the CDR3: TGTGCCAGCAGCTTAGGGCAGGACTATGGCTACACCTTC. J is TRBJ1-2 and V is TRBV11-2, with D unresolved. Per the germline V gene, CDR1 is SGHAT and CDR2 is FQNNGV. CDR3 size: 13 residues. V gave up 1 base and J gave up 3 bases, with 6 bases separating them.

J is TRBJ2-3 and V is TRBV18, with 7 nucleotides matching TRBD2. The V segment lost 1 base and the J segment 7 bases; nucleotides outside the gene matches: 11. Germline CDR1 and CDR2: KGHSH and LQKENI. The CDR3 spans 16 residues. Here the CDR3 reads CASSPRSGTPPNTQYF. The CDR3 nucleotides read TGTGCCAGCTCACCACGGAGCGGGACGCCCCCGAATACGCAGTATTTT. The complete variable domain, with remaining parts taken from reference TRBV18 and TRBJ2-3, reads NAGVMQNPRHLVRRRGQEARLRCSPMKGHSHVYWYRQLPEEGLKFMVYLQKENIIDESGMPKERFSAEFPKEGPSILRIQQVVRGDSAAYFCASSPRSGTPPNTQYFGPGTRLTVL.

The rearrangement uses TRBV24-1 and TRBJ1-4, with a weak D call TRBD1 (6 bases). V gave up 6 bases and J gave up 5 bases, with 9 bases separating them. This CDR3 has 13 residues. Germline CDR1 reads KGHDR; CDR2 reads SFDVKD. This chain's CDR3 is CATSQRGNEKLFF. The DNA for the CDR3 is TGTGCCACCAGTCAGAGGGGGAATGAAAAACTGTTTTTT.

The chain couples TRBV5-1 to TRBJ1-2, with 8 bases fitting TRBD1. Germline V gene sequence: CDR1 SGHRS, CDR2 YFSETQ. J was trimmed by 4 bases and V by 4 bases; bases with no gene match: 6. This CDR3 is built from 14 residues. The CDR3 region is CASSKDRVGYGYTF. As DNA, the CDR3 is TGCGCCAGCAGCAAGGACAGGGTGGGCTATGGCTACACCTTC.

J is TRBJ1-6 and V is TRBV3-1 (or the pseudogene TRBV3-2); a weak D match, TRBD1 (5 bases). Trimming took 4 bases from V and 10 from J, leaving 26 bases between them. This CDR3 spans 18 amino acids. From germline, CDR1 is LGHDT and CDR2 YNNKEL (reference sequence). The CDR3 bases are TGTGCCAGCAGCCCGACCCTCTTTGAGGAGGGGACCGGGTCACCCCTCCACTTT. Encoded protein: CASSPTLFEEGTGSPLHF.

The chain uses TRBV11-2 and TRBJ1-1; D may be TRBD1 (5 bases). Germline-derived CDR1 and CDR2 are SGHAT and FQNNGV. This CDR3 contains 15 residues. Trimming took 4 bases from V and 5 from J, leaving 17 bases between them. This CDR3 is CASSYWGREGTEAFF. CDR3 DNA: TGTGCCAGCAGCTACTGGGGAAGGGAGGGGACTGAAGCTTTCTTT.

The V gene is TRBV6-5, the J gene TRBJ2-7, with 10 bases identical to TRBD2. Germline V gene lookup returns CDR1 MNHEY and CDR2 SVGAGI. After removal of 1 base from V and 0 bases from J, the junction contained 3 bases not matched to a gene. The CDR3 length is 16 residues. CDR3 residues: CASSYWPSGGSYEQYF. In DNA form, the CDR3 reads TGTGCCAGCAGTTACTGGCCTAGCGGGGGCTCCTACGAGCAGTACTTC.

This clone was detected once. The CDR3 DNA is TGTGCCAGCAGCCTGCAGCGGGAGTGGGGGCAAGAGACCCAGTACTTC. Its translation is CASSLQREWGQETQYF. The rearrangement uses TRBV21-1 and TRBJ2-5; the table's D call TRBD2 went unverified against the DNA. TRBV21-1 represents a pseudogene. The CDR3 consists of 16 residues.

The CDR3 nucleotides read TGTGCCAGAAGCTTACACAGGGGTCCTGAAGCTTTCTTT. As protein: CARSLHRGPEAFF. The chain is built from TRBV5-3 and TRBJ1-1, with TRBD1 matching 7 bases. TRBV5-3 is identified as an open reading frame with a role that is uncertain. The CDR3 is 13 amino acids. Trimming at V came to 2 bases and at J to 6 bases, leaving 4 bases not matched to a gene.

This chain uses TRBV28 with TRBJ1-6; D not resolved. V lost 1 base and J lost 6, with 10 bases in between. This CDR3 region has 15 residues. Germline-derived CDR1 and CDR2 are MDHEN and SYDVKM. In DNA form, the CDR3 reads TGTGCCAGCAGTTTATCACTCCAAGCTAATTCACCCCTCCACTTT. It specifies CASSLSLQANSPLHF.

This sequence joins TRBV27 and TRBJ2-2, with D possibly TRBD2 on 7 matching bases. Germline V gene sequence: CDR1 MNHEY, CDR2 SMNVEV (reference sequence). The CDR3 is 15 residues long. Trimming removed 6 bases from V and 4 bases from J, with 15 bases in between. The CDR3 is CASRQRGGPTGELFF. The DNA of the CDR3 is TGTGCCAGCAGGCAAAGGGGGGGGCCCACCGGGGAGCTGTTTTTT.

This clone occurred many times. This chain connects TRBV6-1 to TRBJ2-7; D may be TRBD1 (6 bases). The germline V gene encodes CDR1 MNHNS and CDR2 SASEGT. Trimming removed 2 bases at V and 5 bases at J, with 16 bases between. CDR3 length: 15 amino acids. CDR3 amino acids: CASSEIPDSSNEQYF. The CDR3 region has the DNA TGTGCCAGCAGTGAAATACCGGACAGTAGCAACGAGCAGTACTTC.

This chain connects TRBV28 to TRBJ1-4, with D perhaps TRBD1 (6 bases). The V end lost 3 bases, the J end lost 2 bases, and 10 bases lay between the germline ends. CDR1 MDHEN and CDR2 SYDVKM come from the germline V gene. The CDR3 is 15 amino acids. The CDR3 coding sequence is TGTGCCAGCAGTTTCAGCGGGGGCACTAATGAAAAACTGTTTTTT. Its translation is CASSFSGGTNEKLFF.

The chain has TRBV11-2 and TRBJ2-3; 8 bases line up with TRBD2. Germline loops: CDR1 SGHAT, CDR2 FQNNGV. The CDR3 loop spans 16 amino acids. V was pared by 5 bases and J by 1 base, with 8 bases of the junction left unmatched. The CDR3 region is CASSPGLDRRTDTQYF. The CDR3 coding sequence is TGTGCCAGCAGCCCGGGACTAGATCGTCGCACAGATACGCAGTATTTT.

The chain links TRBV6-5 to TRBJ1-6; 10 bases map to TRBD1. V lost 6 bases and J lost 9; bases outside the gene matches: 5. In germline, CDR1 is MNHEY, CDR2 SVGAGI. The CDR3 is 14 amino acids. In DNA, the CDR3 is TGTGCCAGCAGAGGACAGGGGGGACGTTCACCCCTCCACTTT. It codes for CASRGQGGRSPLHF.

This clone occurred a few times. In the same sample, other DNA sequences code for this CDR3. V gene TRBV29-1 combines with J gene TRBJ2-5; 11 bases match TRBD1. Trimming took 6 bases from V and 5 from J; bases not matched to a gene: 5. The length of the CDR3 is 13 residues. Germline V lookup: CDR1 SQVTM, CDR2 ANQGSEA. The CDR3 spells CSVSGTGGETQYF. The CDR3 DNA reads as TGCAGCGTCTCCGGGACAGGGGGGGAGACCCAGTACTTC.

The count of this clone is one. The J gene is TRBJ1-5, the V gene TRBV21-1; the table's TRBD1 call for D was not verified on the DNA. TRBV21-1 is an annotated pseudogene. The CDR3 runs 17 residues. As DNA, the CDR3 is TGTGCCAGCAGCATTTCTGTAGACAGGGTCTACAATCAGCCCCAGCATTTT. The encoded protein is CASSISVDRVYNQPQHF.

The rearrangement links TRBV28 to TRBJ1-1; the D gene is possibly TRBD1 (6 bases). Germline V lookup: CDR1 MDHEN, CDR2 SYDVKM. There are 16 residues in the CDR3. V shed 0 bases and J shed 8 bases, with 19 bases lying between them. In DNA form, the CDR3 reads TGTGCCAGCAGTTTATGGACGCAGATACAGGGTAGGGAAGCTTTCTTT. Its protein product is CASSLWTQIQGREAFF.